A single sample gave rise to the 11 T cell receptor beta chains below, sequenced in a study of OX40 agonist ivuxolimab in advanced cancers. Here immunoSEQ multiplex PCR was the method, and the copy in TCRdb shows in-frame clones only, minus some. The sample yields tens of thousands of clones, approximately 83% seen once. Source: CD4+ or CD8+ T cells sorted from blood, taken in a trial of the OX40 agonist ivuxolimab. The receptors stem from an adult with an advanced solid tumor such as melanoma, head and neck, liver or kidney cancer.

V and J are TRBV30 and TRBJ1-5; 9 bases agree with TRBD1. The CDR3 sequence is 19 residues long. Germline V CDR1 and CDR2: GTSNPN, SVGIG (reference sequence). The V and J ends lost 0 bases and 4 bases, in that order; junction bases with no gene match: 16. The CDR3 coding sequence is TGTGCCTGGAGTGTACCTGGTTTTATGGGACAGGGTAATAATCAGCCCCAGCATTTT. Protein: CAWSVPGFMGQGNNQPQHF.

CDR3 in DNA: TGCGCCAGCAGCCAAGAATTGGTGGGGGAGACAGGATCTAATGAAAAACTGTTTTTT. Its translation: CASSQELVGETGSNEKLFF. The rearrangement joins TRBV4-1 to TRBJ1-4, with D perhaps matching TRBD1 (6 bases). The V end lost 0 bases, the J end lost 3 bases, and 20 bases lay between the germline ends. The germline V gene has CDR1 MGHRA and CDR2 YSYEKL. This CDR3 contains 19 residues.

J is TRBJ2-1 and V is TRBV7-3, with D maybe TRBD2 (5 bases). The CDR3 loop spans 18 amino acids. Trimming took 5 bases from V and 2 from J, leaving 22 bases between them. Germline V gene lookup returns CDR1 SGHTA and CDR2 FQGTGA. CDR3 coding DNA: TGTGCCAGCAGCCTCGACGGACTCCTACCCCTCACCTACAATGAGCAGTTCTTC. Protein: CASSLDGLLPLTYNEQFF.

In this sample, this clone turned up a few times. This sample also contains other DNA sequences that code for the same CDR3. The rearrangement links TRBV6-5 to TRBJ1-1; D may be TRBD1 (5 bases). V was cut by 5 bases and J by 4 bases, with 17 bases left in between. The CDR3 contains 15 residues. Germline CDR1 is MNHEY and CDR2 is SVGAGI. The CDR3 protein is CASSTLTDRITEAFF. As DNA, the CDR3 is TGTGCCAGCAGTACTCTGACAGATCGGATCACTGAAGCTTTCTTT.

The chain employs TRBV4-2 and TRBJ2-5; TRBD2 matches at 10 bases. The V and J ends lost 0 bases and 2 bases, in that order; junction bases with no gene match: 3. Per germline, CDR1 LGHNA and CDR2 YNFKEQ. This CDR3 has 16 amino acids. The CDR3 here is CASSQESSGGQETQYF. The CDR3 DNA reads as TGTGCCAGCAGCCAAGAAAGTAGCGGGGGGCAAGAGACCCAGTACTTC.

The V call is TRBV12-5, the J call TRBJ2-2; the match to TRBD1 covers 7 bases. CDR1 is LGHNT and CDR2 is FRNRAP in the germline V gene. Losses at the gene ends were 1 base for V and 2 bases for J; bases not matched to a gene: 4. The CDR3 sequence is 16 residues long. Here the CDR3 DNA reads TGTGCTAGTGGTTTGGGTGGGACAGTTAACACCGGGGAGCTGTTTTTT. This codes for CASGLGGTVNTGELFF.

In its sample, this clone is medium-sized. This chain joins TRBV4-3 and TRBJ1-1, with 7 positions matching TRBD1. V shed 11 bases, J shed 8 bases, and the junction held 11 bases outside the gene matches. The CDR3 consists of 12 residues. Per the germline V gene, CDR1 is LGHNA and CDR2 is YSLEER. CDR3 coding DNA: TGCGCCGCAAGAACAGGGGCATCGGAAGCTTTCTTT. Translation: CAARTGASEAFF.

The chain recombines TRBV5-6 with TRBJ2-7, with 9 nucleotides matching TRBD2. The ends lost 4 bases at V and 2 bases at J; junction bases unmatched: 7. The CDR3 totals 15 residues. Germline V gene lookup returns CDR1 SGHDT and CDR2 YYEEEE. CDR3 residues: CASSLSTSGPYEQYF. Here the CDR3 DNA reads TGTGCCAGCAGCCTATCCACTAGCGGGCCCTACGAGCAGTACTTC. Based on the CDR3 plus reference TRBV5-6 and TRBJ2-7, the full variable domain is DAGVTQSPTHLIKTRGQQVTLRCSPKSGHDTVSWYQQALGQGPQFIFQYYEEEERQRGNFPDRFSGHQFPNYSSELNVNALLLGDSALYLCASSLSTSGPYEQYFGPGTRLTVT.

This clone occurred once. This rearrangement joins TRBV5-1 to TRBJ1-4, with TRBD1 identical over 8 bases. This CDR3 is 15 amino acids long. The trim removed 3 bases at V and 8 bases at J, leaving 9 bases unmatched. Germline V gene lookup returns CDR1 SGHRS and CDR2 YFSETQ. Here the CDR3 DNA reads TGCGCCAGCAGCTCGGGGACAGGAATTAGCGAAAAACTGTTTTTT. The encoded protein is CASSSGTGISEKLFF.

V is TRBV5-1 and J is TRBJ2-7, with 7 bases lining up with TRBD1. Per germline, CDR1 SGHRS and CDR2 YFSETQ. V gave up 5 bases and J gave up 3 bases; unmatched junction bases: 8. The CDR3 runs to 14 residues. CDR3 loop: CASRDTGQLYEQYF. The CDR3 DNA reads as TGCGCCAGCAGGGACACGGGACAGCTCTACGAGCAGTACTTC.

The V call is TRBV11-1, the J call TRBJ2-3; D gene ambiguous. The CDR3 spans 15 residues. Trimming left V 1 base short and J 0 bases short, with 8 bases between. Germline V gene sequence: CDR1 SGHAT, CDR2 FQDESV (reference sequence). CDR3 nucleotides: TGTGCCAGCAGCTTAGGTTTTGGTAGCACAGATACGCAGTATTTT. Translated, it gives CASSLGFGSTDTQYF.